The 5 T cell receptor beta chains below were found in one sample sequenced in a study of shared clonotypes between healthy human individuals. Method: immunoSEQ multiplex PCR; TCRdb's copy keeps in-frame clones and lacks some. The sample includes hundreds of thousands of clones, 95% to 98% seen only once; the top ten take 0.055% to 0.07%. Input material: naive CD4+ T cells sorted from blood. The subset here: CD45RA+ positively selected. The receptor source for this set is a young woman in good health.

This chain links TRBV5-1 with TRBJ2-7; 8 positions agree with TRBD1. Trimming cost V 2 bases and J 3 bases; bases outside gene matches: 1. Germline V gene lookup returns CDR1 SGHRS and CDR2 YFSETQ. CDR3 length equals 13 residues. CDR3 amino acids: CASSFDRGYEQYF. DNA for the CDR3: TGCGCCAGCAGCTTCGACAGGGGCTACGAGCAGTACTTC.

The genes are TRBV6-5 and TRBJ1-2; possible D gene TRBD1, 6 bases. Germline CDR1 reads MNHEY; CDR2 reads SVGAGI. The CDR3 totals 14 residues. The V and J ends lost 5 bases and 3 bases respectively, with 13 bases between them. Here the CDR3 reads CASSPRGDDYGYTF. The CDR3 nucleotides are TGTGCCAGCAGTCCCAGGGGAGACGACTATGGCTACACCTTC.

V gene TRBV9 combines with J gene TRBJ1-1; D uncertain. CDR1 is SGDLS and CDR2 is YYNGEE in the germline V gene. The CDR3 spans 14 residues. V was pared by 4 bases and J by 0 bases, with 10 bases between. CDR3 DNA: TGTGCCAGCAGCTTAATGCTTGTGAACACTGAAGCTTTCTTT. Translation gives CASSLMLVNTEAFF.

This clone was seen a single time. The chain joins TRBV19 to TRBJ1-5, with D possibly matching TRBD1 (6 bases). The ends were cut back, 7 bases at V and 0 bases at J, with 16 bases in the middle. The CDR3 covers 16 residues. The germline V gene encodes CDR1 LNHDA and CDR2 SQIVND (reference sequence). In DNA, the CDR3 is TGTGCCAGTACCCCGGGCAGGGGATATAGCAATCAGCCCCAGCATTTT. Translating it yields CASTPGRGYSNQPQHF.

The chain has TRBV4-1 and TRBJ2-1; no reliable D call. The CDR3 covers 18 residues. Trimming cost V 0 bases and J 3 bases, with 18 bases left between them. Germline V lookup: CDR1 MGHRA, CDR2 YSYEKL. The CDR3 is CASSQDFGLPHNYNEQFF. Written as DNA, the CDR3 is TGCGCCAGCAGCCAAGATTTCGGGCTCCCCCATAACTACAATGAGCAGTTCTTC.